This is a list of T cell receptor beta chains from one sample in a study of T cell clusters in autoimmune cytopenias. Reprocessing the multiplex PCR reads, TCRdb reports a single entry for every CDR3 protein and omits DNA. Its clone listing holds fewer than 10,000 distinct CDR3 sequences. Sequencing was carried out using peripheral blood. These receptor sequences come from a human donor with an autoimmune cytopenia or autoimmune hepatitis (not recorded which). Both conserved end residues are part of each CDR3. Rows give clone size only sometimes, using once, few, many, or a class for an expanded clone.

len	v_gene	j_gene	abundance	CDR3aa
14	TRBV18	TRBJ1-2	-	CASSQEGTNYGYTF
17	TRBV12-3/TRBV12-4	TRBJ2-5	-	CASSLVKVAGVEETQYF
12	TRBV20-1	TRBJ2-7	-	CSASLQAGEQYF
16	TRBV19	TRBJ2-2	-	CASSIRAGGHAGELFF
15	TRBV6-1	TRBJ2-7	-	CASSEPGRKTYEQYF
17	TRBV27	TRBJ1-5	-	CASSYQGVGGARQPQHF
12	TRBV6-1	TRBJ2-3	-	CASSGLAYTQYF
15	TRBV11-2	TRBJ2-5	-	CASSSPRLLQETQYF
15	TRBV4-2	TRBJ2-7	-	CASSQVGTGPYEQYF
14	TRBV6-6	TRBJ1-1	-	CASTDGPENTEAFF
14	TRBV5-4	TRBJ2-1	-	CASSVRGLHNEQFF
13	TRBV6-5	TRBJ1-2	-	CASSWVPNYGYTF
16	TRBV11-2	TRBJ1-2	-	CASSLAKGDRNYGYTF
16	TRBV5-6	TRBJ2-1	-	CASSPGAGVGYNEQFF
20	TRBV27	TRBJ2-1	-	CAPTRDRGGSGGTSYNEQFF
18	TRBV6-5	TRBJ2-5	-	CASSQKPNYQFQEGTQYF
14	TRBV19	TRBJ1-1	large	CASSILPFGTEAFF
16	TRBV5-6	TRBJ1-4	-	CASSSGQDGANEKLFF